This is a list of T cell receptor beta chains from one sample in a study of CD8+CD57+ T cells in acquired aplastic anemia. TCRdb ran MiXCR on the reads and lists one entry per CDR3 protein. The sample lists about 210,000 distinct CDR3 sequences, roughly 57% occurring once. Source material: sorted CD4+, CD8+, or CD8+CD57+ T cells (not recorded which) from PBMCs. These receptors all stem from a human donor in good health. The CDR3 runs from the conserved cysteine through the conserved F or W. D genes are given only for firm matches. Size is omitted from some rows. Given values are once, few, many or a class for expanded clones.

size,V,J,D,CDR3,DNA
many,TRBV19,TRBJ2-1,TRBD2,CASSIISSGYNEQFF,TGTGCCAGTAGTATAATTTCTAGCGGATACAATGAGCAGTTCTTC
-,TRBV7-9,TRBJ1-2,-,CASSLAFGSPRLGYTF,TGTGCCAGTAGCTTGGCCTTTGGGTCCCCTCGGTTAGGCTACACCTTC
-,TRBV2,TRBJ1-3,-,CASSGGFAGNTIYF,TGTGCCAGCTCGGGGGGCTTCGCTGGAAACACCATATATTTT
many,TRBV20-1,TRBJ2-1,TRBD2,CSASETSGIGNEQFF,TGCAGTGCTAGCGAGACTAGCGGTATAGGTAATGAGCAGTTCTTC
-,TRBV15,TRBJ2-1,TRBD2,CATSSRSGGARNEQFF,TGTGCCACCAGCTCACGTAGCGGGGGGGCCAGAAATGAGCAGTTCTTC
-,TRBV20-1,TRBJ1-6,-,CSARDVGVGSSPLHF,TGCAGTGCTAGAGATGTAGGGGTCGGATCATCACCCCTCCACTTT
-,TRBV5-6,TRBJ2-7,-,CASSPGVEYEQYF,TGTGCCAGCAGCCCGGGAGTCGAATACGAGCAGTACTTC
-,TRBV20-1,TRBJ1-1,-,CSARGLTNTEAFF,TGCAGTGCTAGAGGCCTGACGAACACTGAAGCTTTCTTT
few,TRBV20-1,TRBJ1-1,-,CSARDTGNTEAFF,TGCAGTGCTAGAGATACAGGGAACACTGAAGCTTTCTTT
-,TRBV6-5,TRBJ1-1,-,CASSYGGDTEAFF,TGTGCCAGCAGTTACGGGGGGGACACTGAAGCTTTCTTT
-,TRBV5-1,TRBJ2-5,-,CASRRTRTQETQYF,TGCGCCAGCAGGCGAACTAGAACCCAAGAGACCCAGTACTTC
-,TRBV6-5,TRBJ2-5,-,CASSKTEAVETQYF,TGTGCCAGCAGTAAGACTGAGGCGGTGGAGACCCAGTACTTC
-,TRBV9,TRBJ2-5,-,CAGSVAGGRQETQYF,TGTGCCGGCAGCGTAGCTGGGGGACGCCAAGAGACCCAGTACTTC
-,TRBV14,TRBJ2-5,-,CASSQFGGYQETQYF,TGTGCCAGCAGCCAATTTGGGGGGTACCAAGAGACCCAGTACTTC
many,TRBV19,TRBJ1-1,-,CASSMPDGLWNTEAFF,TGTGCCAGTAGTATGCCCGATGGACTATGGAACACTGAAGCTTTCTTT
few,TRBV20-1,TRBJ1-1,-,CSVGLGLNTEAFF,TGCAGTGTTGGTCTGGGGTTGAACACTGAAGCTTTCTTT
-,TRBV6-6,TRBJ2-3,-,CASSAGSTDAQYF,TGTGCCAGCAGTGCGGGGAGCACAGATGCGCAGTATTTT
many,TRBV4-1,TRBJ1-1,TRBD1,CASSPGQGGPNTEAFF,TGCGCCAGCAGCCCTGGACAGGGGGGGCCTAACACTGAAGCTTTCTTT
-,TRBV19,TRBJ2-2,TRBD2,CASSVPGTSATTGELFF,TGTGCCAGTAGTGTTCCCGGGACTAGCGCAACCACCGGGGAGCTGTTTTTT
many,TRBV20-1,TRBJ2-7,-,CSVRQGSSYEQYF,TGCAGTGTCCGTCAGGGGAGCTCCTACGAGCAGTACTTC